Below are 13 T cell receptor beta chains sequenced from a single sample in a study of T cells in localized non-small cell lung cancer. Clones were read by immunoSEQ multiplex PCR, and TCRdb kept only the in-frame ones, dropping some. This table has several thousand clones, over 50% appearing once. Source: lymph node tissue, taken before any cancer treatment. These TCRs come from a male donor aged 60 or over with stage I squamous cell lung carcinoma.

This clone qualifies as medium-sized. The chain has TRBV6-8 and TRBJ2-7; D unclear. The CDR3 is 13 residues long. Germline values: CDR1 MNHGY, CDR2 SAAAGT. Trimming stripped 10 bases from V and 3 bases from J, with 16 bases between. The CDR3 sequence: CATRLLQNYEQYF. CDR3 sequence (DNA): TGTGCCACTCGATTACTACAAAACTACGAGCAGTACTTC.

The sample holds one count of this clone. This chain uses TRBV19 with TRBJ2-2, with a possible D match to TRBD2 (6 bases). The ends were cut back, 7 bases at V and 1 base at J, with 19 bases in the middle. CDR1 and CDR2 (germline): LNHDA, SQIVND (reference sequence). The CDR3 runs 17 residues. Written as DNA, the CDR3 is TGTGCCAGTATCCACGGGGGTCCCGGGCTGAACACCGGGGAGCTGTTTTTT. The encoded protein is CASIHGGPGLNTGELFF. Looking up the rest from reference TRBV19 and TRBJ2-2 gives the full variable domain: DGGITQSPKYLFRKEGQNVTLSCEQNLNHDAMYWYRQDPGQGLRLIYYSQIVNDFQKGDIAEGYSVSREKKESFPLTVTSAQKNPTAFYLCASIHGGPGLNTGELFFGEGSRLTVL.

This clone was observed a single time. This chain joins TRBV5-1 and TRBJ2-1; 12 bases agree with TRBD2. The V gene's germline CDR1 is SGHRS and CDR2 YFSETQ. CDR3 length: 18 amino acids. J lost 7 bases, V lost 1 base, and 12 bases had no gene match. This chain's CDR3 is CASSLSRSLAGGPNEQFF. The CDR3 nucleotides are TGCGCCAGCAGCTTGTCTCGGAGTCTAGCGGGAGGGCCTAATGAGCAGTTCTTC.

The rearrangement links TRBV18 to TRBJ2-4, with D possibly matching TRBD2 (6 bases). Germline CDR1 and CDR2: KGHSH and LQKENI. Trimming removed 3 bases at V and 10 bases at J, with 16 bases between. The CDR3 is made up of 14 amino acids. The CDR3 nucleotides are TGTGCCAGCTCACCTGGAGGGACGGCACAAATTCAGTACTTC. The encoded protein is CASSPGGTAQIQYF.

In this sample, this clone turned up once. The chain has TRBV18 and TRBJ1-2; no clear D. The CDR3 runs to 12 residues. Germline-derived CDR1 and CDR2 are KGHSH and LQKENI. Trimming shortened V by 4 bases and J by 8 bases, and 11 bases separated the two germline ends. CDR3 sequence (DNA): TGTGCCAGCTCACGGTACCGTGAGGGCTACACCTTC. Amino acid sequence: CASSRYREGYTF.

This clone was seen a handful of times. The chain recombines TRBV19 with TRBJ2-5, with D perhaps TRBD2 (5 bases). CDR1 is LNHDA, CDR2 SQIVND, per germline (reference sequence). The CDR3 length is 14 residues. V was pared by 9 bases and J by 1 base, with 15 bases between. This CDR3 reads CARTFIGVQETQYF. Written as DNA, the CDR3 is TGTGCCAGGACCTTTATCGGGGTCCAAGAGACCCAGTACTTC.

The sample holds a few counts of this clone. The gene calls are TRBV9 and TRBJ2-7; 8 bases align to TRBD1. The CDR3 covers 13 residues. Germline-derived CDR1 and CDR2 are SGDLS and YYNGEE. V trimming: 4 bases; J trimming: 5 bases; junction bases outside the gene matches: 5. This CDR3 is CASSLGQGNEQYF. The DNA of the CDR3 is TGTGCCAGCAGCCTAGGACAGGGCAACGAGCAGTACTTC.

The rearrangement uses TRBV19 and TRBJ2-5; TRBD1 matches 8 bases. The V gene end was trimmed by 4 bases and the J gene end by 5 bases; junction bases not matched to a gene: 18. The CDR3 is made up of 18 amino acids. Germline CDR1 is LNHDA and CDR2 is SQIVND (reference sequence). Here the CDR3 DNA reads TGTGCCAGTAGTAAAACATTCTGGGACAGGTCGCCTTGGGAGACCCAGTACTTC. Protein sequence: CASSKTFWDRSPWETQYF.

This clone was picked up a small number of times. This sequence joins TRBV7-6 and TRBJ2-5; perhaps TRBD2 as D (5 bases). V lost 6 bases and J 4 bases, leaving 18 bases between the germline ends. Germline CDR1 is SGHVS and CDR2 is FNYEAQ. This CDR3 has 15 residues. This chain's CDR3 is CASRGITGGPETQYF. The CDR3 DNA reads TGTGCCAGCAGGGGTATCACGGGCGGGCCAGAGACCCAGTACTTC. Based on the CDR3 plus reference TRBV7-6 and TRBJ2-5, the full variable domain is GAGVSQSPRYKVTKRGQDVALRCDPISGHVSLYWYRQALGQGPEFLTYFNYEAQQDKSGLPNDRFSAERPEGSISTLTIQRTEQRDSAMYRCASRGITGGPETQYFGPGTRLLVL.

J is TRBJ1-5 and V is TRBV30; the D gene is possibly TRBD1 (6 bases). V was cut by 3 bases and J by 7 bases, with 16 bases left in between. CDR1 and CDR2 (germline): GTSNPN, SVGIG (reference sequence). The CDR3 spans 14 residues. CDR3 sequence reads: CAWSQGTGGQPQHF. In DNA, the CDR3 is TGTGCCTGGAGCCAGGGGACCGGAGGACAGCCCCAGCATTTT.

The rearrangement joins TRBV18 to TRBJ2-7; no clear D. The CDR3 spans 15 residues. From germline, CDR1 is KGHSH and CDR2 LQKENI. Trimming stripped 3 bases from V and 0 bases from J, with 12 bases between. DNA for the CDR3: TGTGCCAGCTCACCGCCGGGCCTGAGCTCCTACGAGCAGTACTTC. This codes for CASSPPGLSSYEQYF.

The rearrangement links TRBV28 to TRBJ2-7; TRBD2 is a possible D gene (5 bases). Germline CDR1 MDHEN, CDR2 SYDVKM. The germline V and J ends were trimmed by 2 bases and 0 bases, with 11 bases remaining between them. This CDR3 spans 15 amino acids. This CDR3 is CASSLRSGSSYEQYF. The CDR3 nucleotides are TGTGCCAGCAGTTTAAGGAGCGGAAGCTCCTACGAGCAGTACTTC.

This sequence joins TRBV19 and TRBJ2-5; 7 bases are a match to TRBD1. CDR1 and CDR2 (germline): LNHDA, SQIVND (reference sequence). Trimming at V came to 4 bases and at J to 2 bases, leaving 7 bases not matched to a gene. This CDR3 comprises 15 residues. The CDR3 DNA sequence: TGTGCCAGTAGTAAAGGGGGCAGTGGGCAAGAGACCCAGTACTTC. Translating gives CASSKGGSGQETQYF. The full variable domain, rest sourced from reference TRBV19 and TRBJ2-5, is DGGITQSPKYLFRKEGQNVTLSCEQNLNHDAMYWYRQDPGQGLRLIYYSQIVNDFQKGDIAEGYSVSREKKESFPLTVTSAQKNPTAFYLCASSKGGSGQETQYFGPGTRLLVL.